A selection of T cell receptor beta chains follows, all from one sample in a study of human T cells and chemical hapten exposure. One entry per CDR3 protein results from TCRdb running MiXCR on the RACE reads. The sample has tens of thousands of distinct CDR3 sequences, around 9% seen once. Sequenced material: whole blood. The receptors were gathered from a female donor in good health. Some clones in this sample may be carry-over from other donors' samples. Both conserved end residues are part of each CDR3. D genes are given only for firm matches. The size entry is marked missing in some rows and otherwise reads once, few, many or a size class.

CASSSDGKTNEKLFF	TGTGCCAGCAGTTCGGACGGGAAAACTAATGAAAAACTGTTTTTT	many	TRBV28	.	TRBJ1-4
CASREGLGMNQPQHF	TGTGCCAGCAGAGAAGGGTTGGGGATGAATCAGCCCCAGCATTTT	.	TRBV6-1	.	TRBJ1-5
CASRPGTSGIYEQYF	TGTGCCAGCAGACCGGGGACTAGCGGGATCTACGAGCAGTACTTC	.	TRBV6-5	TRBD2	TRBJ2-7
CSARGRGISNQPQHF	TGCAGTGCTAGGGGGCGGGGTATTAGCAATCAGCCCCAGCATTTT	many	TRBV20-1	.	TRBJ1-5
CASSPTSDTSSYNEQFF	TGTGCCAGCAGTCCAACCTCGGACACAAGCTCCTACAATGAGCAGTTCTTC	few	TRBV12-3/TRBV12-4	.	TRBJ2-1
CASSYGGETQYF	TGTGCCAGCAGTTACGGGGGGGAGACCCAGTACTTC	many	TRBV6-6	.	TRBJ2-5
CSARSLTGSTNTGELFF	TGCAGTGCTAGATCCCTTACCGGGTCTACTAACACCGGGGAGCTGTTTTTT	.	TRBV20-1	.	TRBJ2-2
CSVEVSYNEQFF	TGCAGCGTTGAGGTATCCTACAATGAGCAGTTCTTC	.	TRBV29-1	.	TRBJ2-1
CASSPNDRGNEKLFF	TGCGCCAGCAGCCCTAACGACAGGGGTAATGAAAAACTGTTTTTT	few	TRBV4-3	TRBD1	TRBJ1-4
CASSHPSRRDRHEQYF	TGTGCCAGCAGCCACCCATCGCGACGGGACAGGCACGAGCAGTACTTC	.	TRBV3-1	TRBD1	TRBJ2-7
CASSWGVSSYNEQFF	TGTGCCAGCAGTTGGGGGGTAAGCTCCTACAATGAGCAGTTCTTC	many	TRBV6-6	.	TRBJ2-1
CASSLGDGGHRETQYF	TGTGCCAGCAGTCTGGGGGACGGGGGACACCGAGAGACCCAGTACTTC	few	TRBV2	.	TRBJ2-5
CSAKPTGAYEQYF	TGCAGCGCTAAACCGACAGGGGCCTACGAGCAGTACTTC	many	TRBV29-1	TRBD1	TRBJ2-7
CASSAGTSGRNEQFF	TGTGCCAGCAGTGCGGGGACTAGCGGGAGGAATGAGCAGTTCTTC	few	TRBV2	TRBD2	TRBJ2-1
CASSQGHDYEQYF	TGTGCCAGCAGCCAAGGGCATGACTACGAGCAGTACTTC	.	TRBV4-2	.	TRBJ2-7
CASSYPDGRYEQYF	TGTGCCAGCAGCTACCCGGACGGAAGATACGAGCAGTACTTC	few	TRBV7-2	.	TRBJ2-7
CASSLRRGTTEAFF	TGTGCCAGCAGTCTTCGACGGGGAACCACTGAAGCTTTCTTT	many	TRBV6-2/TRBV6-3	.	TRBJ1-1
CASTQRTGTDTQYF	TGTGCCAGCACTCAGCGGACAGGCACAGATACGCAGTATTTT	.	TRBV6-2/TRBV6-3	.	TRBJ2-3
CASSLGLLGADTEAFF	TGTGCCAGCAGCTTGGGGCTATTAGGGGCCGACACTGAAGCTTTCTTT	.	TRBV5-6	.	TRBJ1-1
CASSQVRYGSNTEAFF	TGCGCCAGCAGCCAAGTACGTTATGGCAGTAACACTGAAGCTTTCTTT	few	TRBV4-3	.	TRBJ1-1
CASSQGEGKPLHF	TGTGCCAGCAGCCAGGGGGAGGGGAAGCCCCTCCACTTT	.	TRBV4-2	.	TRBJ1-6
CASSLVGQGGKLFF	TGTGCCAGCAGCTTAGTTGGACAGGGTGGAAAACTGTTTTTT	few	TRBV7-2	TRBD1	TRBJ1-4
CASSGTQGWVNTGELFF	TGTGCCAGCAGCGGAACACAGGGTTGGGTGAACACCGGGGAGCTGTTTTTT	few	TRBV27	.	TRBJ2-2
CSVPGTASYEQYF	TGCAGCGTCCCTGGGACGGCCAGTTACGAGCAGTACTTC	few	TRBV29-1	.	TRBJ2-7
CASSSLGETQYF	TGTGCCAGCAGTTCCCTCGGAGAGACCCAGTACTTC	many	TRBV7-9	.	TRBJ2-5
CSAEGTGKAEQYF	TGCAGTGCTGAGGGAACAGGGAAGGCCGAGCAGTACTTC	few	TRBV20-1	.	TRBJ2-7
CASSSQGLNEAFF	TGTGCCAGCAGTTCCCAGGGGTTAAATGAAGCTTTCTTT	.	TRBV27	.	TRBJ1-1
CASSAGTGNTEAFF	TGCGCCAGCAGCGCCGGGACAGGGAACACTGAAGCTTTCTTT	many	TRBV5-1	TRBD1	TRBJ1-1
CASGLVPRNYGYTF	TGTGCTAGTGGTTTGGTTCCGAGGAACTATGGCTACACCTTC	many	TRBV12-5	.	TRBJ1-2